Below are 12 T cell receptor beta chains sequenced from a single sample in a study of T cell responses to AZD1222 COVID-19 vaccine. Libraries were prepared by immunoSEQ multiplex PCR; TCRdb keeps only in-frame clonotypes and omits some of them. The sample includes under 150,000 clones, roughly 92% of them seen just once. Material: peripheral blood, obtained 28 days after the second AZD1222 dose. The origin of the receptors is an adult who received the AZD1222 COVID-19 vaccine.

V usage is TRBV28 and J usage is TRBJ2-7; 7 nucleotides agree with TRBD1. With 8 bases clipped from V and 0 bases from J, the junction kept 10 bases outside the gene matches. CDR3 length: 15 amino acids. Per the germline V gene, CDR1 is MDHEN and CDR2 is SYDVKM. The CDR3: CASRTKAGGSYEQYF. The CDR3 region has the DNA TGTGCCAGCCGAACGAAGGCAGGGGGCTCCTACGAGCAGTACTTC.

This chain's CDR3 is CASSSGLGQFNEQFF. For the CDR3, the DNA is TGTGCCAGCAGTTCCGGCCTCGGACAGTTCAATGAGCAGTTCTTC. V usage is TRBV28 and J usage is TRBJ2-1; weak D call: TRBD1 (6 bases). From germline, CDR1 is MDHEN and CDR2 SYDVKM. The length of the CDR3 is 15 residues. V was pared by 4 bases and J by 6 bases, with 16 bases between. The entire variable domain, with the rest obtained from reference TRBV28 and TRBJ2-1, is as follows: DVKVTQSSRYLVKRTGEKVFLECVQDMDHENMFWYRQDPGLGLRLIYFSYDVKMKEKGDIPEGYSVSREKKERFSLILESASTNQTSMYLCASSSGLGQFNEQFFGPGTRLTVL.

The V gene is TRBV4-1, the J gene TRBJ2-3, with D possibly called TRBD1 or TRBD2 (5 bases each). Trimming cost V 0 bases and J 5 bases, with 9 bases left between them. CDR1 is MGHRA, CDR2 YSYEKL, per germline. The length of the CDR3 is 14 residues. CDR3 nucleotides: TGCGCCAGCAGCCAAGATGGGACGAGAGATACGCAGTATTTT. Residues: CASSQDGTRDTQYF.

This rearrangement joins TRBV30 to TRBJ1-2; 10 bases align to TRBD1. The CDR3 runs 14 residues. With V trimmed by 2 bases and J by 8 bases, 8 bases remained unmatched. The germline V gene has CDR1 GTSNPN and CDR2 SVGIG (reference sequence). The CDR3 DNA is TGTGCCTGGAGTCGGGACAGGGGCGCACGGGGCTACACCTTC. Translating gives CAWSRDRGARGYTF.

V usage is TRBV6-6 and J usage is TRBJ2-1; the D gene is possibly TRBD1 (6 bases). V was clipped by 3 bases and J by 3 bases, with 9 bases between them. CDR1 MNHNY and CDR2 SVGAGI come from the germline V gene (reference sequence). The CDR3 extends over 14 amino acids. The CDR3 nucleotides read TGTGCCAGCAGTTATGGGGACAACTACAATGAGCAGTTCTTC. Encoded protein: CASSYGDNYNEQFF.

The chain has TRBV5-4 and TRBJ1-1; 8 bases match TRBD1. After removal of 3 bases from V and 4 bases from J, the junction contained 8 bases not matched to a gene. Germline CDR1 SGHNT, CDR2 YYREEE (reference sequence). The CDR3 runs 15 residues. CDR3 region: CASSSGGAVSTEAFF. CDR3 DNA sequence: TGTGCCAGCAGCTCAGGGGGCGCTGTCAGCACTGAAGCTTTCTTT.

The chain joins TRBV30 to TRBJ1-4; D call uncertain. The CDR3 sequence is 13 residues long. Per germline, CDR1 GTSNPN and CDR2 SVGIG (reference sequence). Trimming cost V 2 bases and J 8 bases, with 12 bases left between them. The CDR3 region has the DNA TGTGCCTGGAGTCCGGGGATTGAGGAAAAACTGTTTTTT. Protein sequence: CAWSPGIEEKLFF.

The CDR3 loop is CASSQTKTLRASTDTQYF. CDR3 nucleotide sequence: TGTGCCAGCAGCCAAACGAAGACCCTGCGGGCTAGCACAGATACGCAGTATTTT. V and J are TRBV7-9 and TRBJ2-3, with a tentative D call TRBD2 (5 bases). The CDR3 length is 18 residues. V was shortened by 5 bases and J by 0 bases, with 21 bases between the two germline ends. CDR1 is SEHNR, CDR2 FQNEAQ, per germline (reference sequence).

The gene calls are TRBV2 and TRBJ2-7; the match to TRBD1 covers 10 bases. Germline CDR1 is SNHLY and CDR2 is FYNNEI. J was trimmed by 7 bases and V by 4 bases; bases with no gene match: 7. This CDR3 comprises 14 residues. The CDR3 DNA is TGTGCCAGCAGTGTAAGGGGACAGGGGAGGGAGCAGTACTTC. Protein product: CASSVRGQGREQYF.

The chain employs TRBV9 and TRBJ2-7; no definite D call. Deletions cut 1 base from V and 2 bases from J, with 10 bases between. The V gene's germline CDR1 is SGDLS and CDR2 YYNGEE. The CDR3 runs 14 residues. Here the CDR3 DNA reads TGTGCCAGCAGCGTAATGTCGGATCCCTACGAGCAGTACTTC. Its translation is CASSVMSDPYEQYF.

The rearrangement uses TRBV15 and TRBJ2-7, with D uncertain. Germline V gives CDR1 LNHNV, CDR2 YYDKDF (reference sequence). The CDR3 length is 14 residues. Trimming stripped 1 base from V and 5 bases from J, with 12 bases between. This chain's CDR3 is CATSRAAELNEQYF. In DNA, the CDR3 is TGTGCCACCAGCAGAGCTGCCGAGCTCAACGAGCAGTACTTC.

V usage is TRBV5-4 and J usage is TRBJ1-4; no reliable D call. The CDR3 contains 14 residues. Germline assignment: CDR1 SGHNT and CDR2 YYREEE (reference sequence). Between the trimmed V and J ends, which lost 4 bases and 6 bases, there was a span of 13 bases. CDR3 coding DNA: TGTGCCAGCAGCCCAGGAAGGCGCGATGAAAAACTGTTTTTT. Protein product: CASSPGRRDEKLFF.